Below, 22 T cell receptor beta chains from the same sample are listed, as sequenced in a study of tumor-infiltrating lymphocytes in glioblastoma multiforme. Multiple V-beta primers and a C-beta primer amplified TCRB from RNA. From the multiplex PCR reads, TCRdb called clonotypes with MiXCR, one entry per CDR3 protein. The top ten clones hold 33% of a sample with approximately 30,000 distinct CDR3 sequences, under 70% of them seen once. Sequencing used brain tumor tissue. Receptor source: a male donor with glioblastoma.

There are a few counts of this clonotype. The J gene is TRBJ1-3, the V gene TRBV20-1; D is possibly TRBD1 (5 bases). CDR3 length: 14 amino acids. Trimming took off 5 bases at V and 4 bases at J, with 15 bases between the two ends. Germline CDR1 and CDR2: DFQATT and SNEGSKA (reference sequence). DNA of the CDR3: TGCAGTGCTTTCAGTACGGGGCCGGGAAACACCATATATTTT. It codes for CSAFSTGPGNTIYF.

As for this clonotype: This sequence may be a read error, since a much larger clone differs from it by one base. Since no conserved phenylalanine or tryptophan closes the CDR3, a read error is the likely cause. The chain joins TRBV28 to TRBJ2-5; D call uncertain. Per the germline V gene, CDR1 is MDHEN and CDR2 is SYDVKM. CDR3 size: 11 residues. Trimming cost V 6 bases and J 5 bases, with 7 bases left between them. CDR3: CASRIRETQYS. The CDR3, as DNA: TGTGCCAGCAGGATCCGGGAGACCCAGTACTCC.

The rearrangement joins TRBV28 to TRBJ2-7, with D perhaps matching TRBD1 (5 bases). Germline CDR1 reads MDHEN; CDR2 reads SYDVKM. The CDR3 covers 17 residues. This CDR3 is CTGSFNRDSSSSYEQYF. The CDR3 region has the DNA TGTACCGGCAGTTTTAACCGAGACAGCTCAAGCTCCTACGAGCAGTACTTC.

Of note for this clonotype: A read error may explain this, as a much larger clone is one base away. The V call is TRBV5-1, the J call TRBJ2-7, with 8 bases aligning to TRBD1. Germline trimming cut 0 bases from V and 3 bases from J; bases unmatched to any gene: 5. The CDR3 extends over 15 amino acids. In germline, CDR1 is SGHRS, CDR2 YFSETQ. DNA of the CDR3: TGCGCCAGCAGCTTGGGGGACAGGAGGGACTACGAGCAGTACTTC. Translating gives CASSLGDRRDYEQYF. Variable domain in full (rest from reference TRBV5-1 and TRBJ2-7): KAGVTQTPRYLIKTRGQQVTLSCSPISGHRSVSWYQQTPGQGLQFLFEYFSETQRNKGNFPGRFSGRQFSNSRSEMNVSTLELGDSALYLCASSLGDRRDYEQYFGPGTRLTVT.

This chain joins TRBV6-1 and TRBJ2-1; 11 positions agree with TRBD2. The junction had 5 bases not matched to a gene; V was cut back by 1 base and J by 6 bases. The CDR3 extends over 16 amino acids. Germline values: CDR1 MNHNS, CDR2 SASEGT. The CDR3 loop reads CASSEVTSGRRNEQFF. In DNA, the CDR3 is TGTGCCAGCAGTGAAGTAACTAGCGGGAGACGCAATGAGCAGTTCTTC.

This clonotype was counted many times. The J gene is TRBJ2-1, the V gene TRBV10-2; D call uncertain. This CDR3 region has 16 residues. Looked up from germline, CDR1 is WSHSY and CDR2 is SAAADI. Between the trimmed V and J ends, which lost 6 bases and 7 bases, there was a span of 22 bases. The CDR3 here is CASRTSGGGIGNEQFF. The CDR3 DNA sequence: TGCGCCAGCAGGACCTCGGGTGGCGGAATAGGGAATGAGCAGTTCTTC.

Comments on this clonotype: A read error may be the cause here, since a much bigger clone is one base away. The chain recombines TRBV5-1 with TRBJ2-2; D not certain. This CDR3 contains 14 residues. Germline values: CDR1 SGHRS, CDR2 YFSETQ. CDR3 sequence reads: CAGSRVPKNGELFF. The CDR3 nucleotides read TGCGCCGGCAGCCGTGTCCCAAAGAACGGGGAGCTGTTTTTT.

Turning to this clonotype: This may be a read error, as it is one base from a much larger clone. This chain connects TRBV28 to TRBJ2-3, with D uncertain. This CDR3 is built from 12 residues. Germline V lookup: CDR1 MDHEN, CDR2 SYDVKM. The CDR3 is CANSSGWDTQYF. The CDR3 nucleotides are TGTGCCAACAGTTCCGGGTGGGATACGCAGTATTTT.

The table lists this clonotype with many counts. The V and J genes are TRBV30 and TRBJ2-7, with 8 bases fitting TRBD1. CDR1 is GTSNPN and CDR2 is SVGIG in the germline V gene (reference sequence). The length of the CDR3 is 16 residues. The J segment lost 4 bases and the V segment lost 0 bases, leaving 11 bases of the junction unmatched. The CDR3 here is CAWSVLFRDRSYEQYF. CDR3 DNA sequence: TGTGCCTGGAGTGTACTTTTCCGGGACAGGTCATACGAGCAGTACTTC.

Ten or more counts support this clonotype. This chain's CDR3 is CASSFGPLTEAFF. DNA of the CDR3: TGTGCCAGCAGCTTCGGGCCGTTGACTGAAGCTTTCTTT. This chain uses TRBV5-4 with TRBJ1-1; D is unresolved. CDR1 and CDR2 from the germline V gene are SGHNT and YYREEE (reference sequence). Trimming took 2 bases from V and 5 from J, leaving 10 bases between them. The CDR3 is 13 amino acids.

Turning to this clonotype: This may arise from a read error, as a much more abundant clone is one base away. This chain uses TRBV6-6 with TRBJ1-2; 9 bases map to TRBD1. The J segment lost 8 bases and the V segment lost 7 bases, leaving 14 bases of the junction unmatched. This CDR3 contains 15 residues. Germline CDR1 reads MNHNY; CDR2 reads SVGAGI (reference sequence). CDR3 in amino acids: CASKKDRGALGGYTF. As DNA, the CDR3 is TGTGCCAGCAAAAAGGACAGGGGTGCCCTCGGCGGCTACACCTTC.

This clonotype was found a few times. The chain is built from TRBV11-2 and TRBJ2-7, with D unclear. CDR3 length equals 13 residues. Germline loops: CDR1 SGHAT, CDR2 FQNNGV. Trimming removed 1 base from V and 0 bases from J, with 4 bases in between. The CDR3 DNA reads as TGTGCCAGCAGCTTAGGGCCCTCCTACGAGCAGTACTTC. Its translation: CASSLGPSYEQYF.

This clonotype came up many times. The CDR3 DNA follows: TGTGCCAGCAGTCTAGGACAGGGGAGTACTGAAGCTTTCTTT. Translating it yields CASSLGQGSTEAFF. The rearrangement uses TRBV6-6 and TRBJ1-1, with TRBD1 matching over 9 bases. The CDR3 consists of 14 residues. Trimming cost V 5 bases and J 5 bases; bases outside gene matches: 6. Germline CDR1 MNHNY, CDR2 SVGAGI (reference sequence).

This chain links TRBV5-1 with TRBJ2-1, with 8 bases matching TRBD2. Trimming cost V 4 bases and J 5 bases; bases outside gene matches: 5. This CDR3 has 14 amino acids. CDR1 is SGHRS, CDR2 YFSETQ, per germline. CDR3 in amino acids: CASSTISGNNEQFF. The CDR3, as DNA: TGCGCCAGCAGCACAATTAGCGGGAACAATGAGCAGTTCTTC.

The gene calls are TRBV6-5 and TRBJ2-3; D gene ambiguous. The V and J ends lost 6 bases and 1 base respectively, with 20 bases between them. Germline assignment: CDR1 MNHEY and CDR2 SVGAGI. The CDR3 is 17 residues long. The CDR3 DNA sequence: TGTGCCAGCAGACCGCTAAGCAGGAGCCTCGGCACAGATACGCAGTATTTT. This sequence encodes CASRPLSRSLGTDTQYF.

The CDR3 sequence: CSATGAPQVPPYEQYF. CDR3 DNA: TGCAGTGCCACGGGGGCACCCCAGGTCCCCCCTTACGAGCAGTACTTC. The chain recombines TRBV20-1 with TRBJ2-7, with D tentatively TRBD1 or TRBD2 (6 bases each). The CDR3 covers 16 residues. The germline V gene encodes CDR1 DFQATT and CDR2 SNEGSKA (reference sequence). Trimming stripped 6 bases from V and 4 bases from J, with 25 bases between.

As for this clonotype: This CDR3 fails to terminate in the conserved phenylalanine or tryptophan, so it likely reflects a read error. The J gene is TRBJ2-5, the V gene TRBV24-1; 7 bases are a match to TRBD1. V lost 2 bases to trimming and J lost 2 bases; unmatched junction nucleotides: 7. Germline values: CDR1 KGHDR, CDR2 SFDVKD. The CDR3 has 16 amino acids. As DNA, the CDR3 is TGTGCCACCAGTGATTATAGGGACAGCAAACAAGAGACCCAGTACCTC. This codes for CATSDYRDSKQETQYL.

For this clonotype: An end of the junction does not agree with germline; a read error may underlie this. J is TRBJ2-7 and V is TRBV12-3 or TRBV12-4; TRBD2 matches at 8 bases. The CDR3 length is 14 residues. The CDR3: CVSGWGLGAYEQYF. CDR3 DNA: TGTGTCAGCGGTTGGGGACTAGGCGCCTACGAGCAGTACTTC.

On this clonotype: Just one base apart from a much larger clone, this may be a read error. The CDR3 loop is CASSERRNEQFF. The DNA of the CDR3 is TGTGCCAGCAGTGAAAGAAGGAATGAGCAGTTCTTC. This chain uses TRBV6-1 with TRBJ2-1; D is ambiguous. The germline CDR1 and CDR2 sequences are MNHNS and SASEGT. The germline V and J ends were trimmed by 2 bases and 7 bases, with 6 bases remaining between them. The CDR3 spans 12 residues.

V usage is TRBV6-1 and J usage is TRBJ1-5; no definite D call. This CDR3 is built from 16 residues. V lost 6 bases, J lost 3 bases, and 18 bases lay in between. CDR1 is MNHNS, CDR2 SASEGT, per germline. The CDR3 coding sequence is TGTGCCAGCAGGGTAGCGACGGCTGATATCAATCAGCCCCAGCATTTT. Its protein product is CASRVATADINQPQHF.

The chain links TRBV12-3 or TRBV12-4 to TRBJ2-7, with D possibly TRBD2 on 5 matching bases. The length of the CDR3 is 13 residues. The V and J ends lost 9 bases and 3 bases respectively, with 15 bases between them. The CDR3 loop reads CARSRRTSYEQYF. The CDR3 DNA reads TGTGCCAGAAGTAGACGCACTAGCTACGAGCAGTACTTC.

For this clonotype: Compared with germline, one end of the junction differs, possibly owing to a read error. The J gene is TRBJ2-6, the V gene TRBV30; possibly TRBD1 for D (5 bases). The CDR3 loop spans 14 amino acids. CDR1 is GTSNPN, CDR2 SVGIG, per germline (reference sequence). CDR3 residues: CACRWCSGADVLTF. Written as DNA, the CDR3 is TGTGCCTGTAGATGGTGCTCTGGGGCCGACGTCCTGACTTTC.